The T cell receptor beta chain described here comes from a study of shared clonotypes between healthy human individuals. Running of the assay took place at deep level. Each PCR replicate run on unsorted PBMC took in 300 to 350 ng DNA, approximately 30,000 T cell genomes. Data came from immunoSEQ multiplex PCR; TCRdb stores just in-frame clones and leaves some out. This sample carries hundreds of thousands of clones, roughly four fifths of them seen once, and the ten largest clones take about 12%. Only Caucasian adults living in Nashville, Tennessee served as donors. Trimming took 0 bases from V and 0 from J, leaving 14 bases between them. There are 16 residues in the CDR3. The V gene's germline CDR1 is GTSNPN and CDR2 SVGIG (reference sequence). Study-wide results and limits: Specimens sampled were limited to blood, with tissue repertoires likely differing.

A remark on this clone: The antigen is unknown.

Source material: PBMCs. The sequence came from a woman between 40 and 55 years old in good health. Some clones in this sample may be carry-over from other donors' samples. The chain couples TRBV30 to TRBJ2-5; no firm D call. This chain's CDR3 is CAWSVGWSTDQETQYF. The CDR3 bases are TGTGCCTGGAGTGTGGGGTGGTCCACAGACCAAGAGACCCAGTACTTC. Full variable domain (outside the CDR3, taken from reference TRBV30 and TRBJ2-5): SQTIHQWPATLVQPVGSPLSLECTVEGTSNPNLYWYRQAAGRGLQLLFYSVGIGQISSEVPQNLSASRPQDRQFILSSKKLLLSDSGFYLCAWSVGWSTDQETQYFGPGTRLLVL.